Shown below are 30 T cell receptor beta chains from a single sample sequenced in a study of T cells in Graves' hyperthyroidism and ophthalmopathy. RNA transcripts served as the template for amplifying TCR beta CDR3 regions. The HTBI primer set was used in a first-round RT-PCR of the TCR CDR3. TCRdb independently ran MiXCR on the multiplex PCR reads; one entry per CDR3 protein. The data hold roughly 420,000 distinct CDR3 sequences, with more than 15% observed a single time. Sequenced sample: blood. Receptors were obtained from a woman in her late teens or twenties with Graves' hyperthyroidism.

This clonotype occurred many times. This chain uses TRBV2 with TRBJ2-5; D unresolved. Germline V gives CDR1 SNHLY, CDR2 FYNNEI. This CDR3 region has 11 residues. V was cut by 7 bases and J by 0 bases, with 3 bases left in between. In nucleotides, the CDR3 is TGTGCCAGCAATAACCAAGAGACCCAGTACTTC. Its protein product is CASNNQETQYF.

The gene calls are TRBV6-1 and TRBJ2-2; 9 nucleotides agree with TRBD2. This CDR3 comprises 12 residues. V was clipped by 10 bases and J by 9 bases; unmatched bases: 6. The V gene's germline CDR1 is MNHNS and CDR2 SASEGT. CDR3 sequence: CATGGGGRELFF. The CDR3 coding sequence is TGTGCCACCGGCGGGGGGGGCCGGGAGCTGTTTTTT.

V and J are TRBV28 and TRBJ1-5, with D possibly being TRBD1 (6 bases). Germline V CDR1 and CDR2: MDHEN, SYDVKM. The CDR3 is made up of 13 amino acids. V shed 9 bases and J shed 7 bases, with 16 bases lying between them. The CDR3 sequence: CASNTGAGQPQHF. CDR3 in DNA: TGTGCCAGTAATACGGGGGCTGGGCAGCCCCAGCATTTT.

This clonotype was picked up many times. The chain couples TRBV4-1 to TRBJ2-7; the D call may be TRBD1 or TRBD2 (5 bases each). Germline lookup yields CDR1 MGHRA and CDR2 YSYEKL. Trimming left V 1 base short and J 1 base short, with 14 bases between. This CDR3 is 16 amino acids long. The DNA of the CDR3 is TGCGCCAGCAGCCAAGTAGGAGGAAAGGGGTCCTACGAGCAGTACTTC. Encoded protein: CASSQVGGKGSYEQYF.

The genes are TRBV6-1 and TRBJ1-6; D is uncertain. Germline values: CDR1 MNHNS, CDR2 SASEGT. The germline V and J ends were trimmed by 1 base and 10 bases, with 11 bases remaining between them. The CDR3 extends over 14 amino acids. CDR3 sequence (DNA): TGTGCCAGCAGTGAAGGAGGCCAGAGGTCACCCCTCCACTTT. Translation: CASSEGGQRSPLHF.

This clonotype was seen at least ten times. This sequence joins TRBV27 and TRBJ2-7; 8 nucleotides match TRBD1. Germline V gives CDR1 MNHEY, CDR2 SMNVEV (reference sequence). The CDR3 spans 15 residues. V gave up 6 bases and J gave up 2 bases; unmatched junction bases: 9. The CDR3 protein is CASSNPDRVAYEQYF. The CDR3 coding sequence is TGTGCCAGCAGCAACCCGGACAGGGTCGCCTACGAGCAGTACTTC.

This clonotype was recorded many times. The genes are TRBV12-3 or TRBV12-4 and TRBJ1-5; no definite D call. The V end was cut by 1 base, the J end by 4 bases, with 8 bases between. CDR3 length: 14 amino acids. The CDR3 reads CASSLGGLNQPQHF. CDR3 nucleotides: TGTGCCAGCAGTTTAGGAGGGCTAAATCAGCCCCAGCATTTT.

Note on this clonotype: This clone may be a read error of a much larger clone one base away. The chain links TRBV6-1 to TRBJ1-6; TRBD1 might be the D (5 bases). CDR1 MNHNS and CDR2 SASEGT come from the germline V gene. V gave up 3 bases and J gave up 7 bases, with 13 bases separating them. This CDR3 comprises 15 residues. CDR3 DNA: TGTGCCAGCAGTGAGTCGGTCAGGGTGAATTCACCCCTCCACTTT. Translation gives CASSESVRVNSPLHF.

This clonotype was seen repeatedly, ten times or more. The chain has TRBV12-3 or TRBV12-4 and TRBJ1-4; 8 bases map to TRBD1. Germline trimming cut 4 bases from V and 7 bases from J; bases unmatched to any gene: 8. The CDR3 is made up of 15 amino acids. In DNA form, the CDR3 reads TGTGCCAGCAGTTCCCGGACAGGGCACGGTGAAAAACTGTTTTTT. Translating gives CASSSRTGHGEKLFF.

There are a few counts of this clonotype. Being one base from a much bigger clone, this may be a read error. The chain carries TRBV19 and TRBJ2-7; 10 bases match TRBD2. The CDR3 sequence is 14 residues long. The V gene's germline CDR1 is LNHDA and CDR2 SQIVND (reference sequence). The J segment lost 3 bases and the V segment lost 9 bases, leaving 8 bases of the junction unmatched. The CDR3 region is CASCPSGGLYEQYF. CDR3 nucleotide sequence: TGTGCCAGCTGTCCTAGCGGGGGACTCTACGAGCAGTACTTC.

V and J are TRBV2 and TRBJ1-2, with TRBD1 matching 8 bases. CDR1 is SNHLY, CDR2 FYNNEI, per germline. The CDR3 has 14 amino acids. With V trimmed by 2 bases and J by 4 bases, 3 bases remained unmatched. CDR3 nucleotides: TGTGCCAGCAGTGAACCGGGACAGGCCTATGGCTACACCTTC. Its translation is CASSEPGQAYGYTF.

The chain recombines TRBV9 with TRBJ2-7; 8 nucleotides align to TRBD1. Germline assignment: CDR1 SGDLS and CDR2 YYNGEE. V shed 4 bases and J 6 bases; nucleotides not matched to a gene: 3. The CDR3 has 12 amino acids. CDR3: CASSYDRGEQYF. The DNA for the CDR3 is TGTGCCAGCAGCTACGACAGGGGCGAGCAGTACTTC.

This clonotype came up many times. V gene TRBV12-3 or TRBV12-4 combines with J gene TRBJ2-5, with D unclear. The CDR3 is 14 amino acids. The V and J ends lost 4 bases and 3 bases respectively, with 12 bases between them. The CDR3 sequence: CASSWRGVKETQYF. For the CDR3, the DNA is TGTGCCAGCAGTTGGCGCGGAGTAAAAGAGACCCAGTACTTC.

In its sample, this clonotype was seen many times. This chain uses TRBV27 with TRBJ1-3; maybe TRBD1 (6 bases). The CDR3 has 19 residues. CDR1 and CDR2 from the germline V gene are MNHEY and SMNVEV (reference sequence). Trimming removed 5 bases at V and 0 bases at J, with 23 bases between. For the CDR3, the DNA is TGTGCCAGCAGTGCCGGGACACCTAGGAAGGGCCGCTCTGGAAACACCATATATTTT. Residues: CASSAGTPRKGRSGNTIYF.

Regarding this clonotype: At one end the junction does not follow the germline gene, possibly because of a read error. CDR3 sequence: CASSLEAGSLYF. The DNA for the CDR3 is TGTGCCAGCAGCTTGGAAGCGGGGAGCTTGTATTTT. The rearrangement uses TRBV5-6 and TRBJ2-2; TRBD2 agrees at 7 bases. Germline CDR1 is SGHDT and CDR2 is YYEEEE. This CDR3 is built from 12 residues.

This clonotype was counted at least ten times. The CDR3 sequence: CASRILGPNSPLHF. In nucleotides, the CDR3 is TGTGCCAGCAGAATTCTGGGACCTAATTCACCCCTCCACTTT. This chain joins TRBV6-2 or TRBV6-3 and TRBJ1-6; tentatively, D is TRBD1 (5 bases). The CDR3 contains 14 residues. The V gene lost 6 bases and the J gene lost 6 bases, with 12 bases spanning the gap. CDR1 is MNHEY and CDR2 is SVGEGT in the germline V gene.

The table lists this clonotype with many counts. This chain uses TRBV19 with TRBJ1-4, with D uncertain. Germline V gene data show CDR1 as LNHDA and CDR2 as SQIVND (reference sequence). The CDR3 sequence is 15 residues long. The V and J ends lost 1 base and 6 bases respectively, with 12 bases between them. CDR3 in DNA: TGTGCCAGTAGTATAGCGGTGGGCGGAGATGAAAAACTGTTTTTT. This encodes CASSIAVGGDEKLFF.

Many counts were recorded for this clonotype. The chain combines TRBV28 with TRBJ1-5; D uncertain. Trimming shortened V by 3 bases and J by 3 bases, and 9 bases separated the two germline ends. CDR1 MDHEN and CDR2 SYDVKM come from the germline V gene. The CDR3 is 14 residues long. The CDR3, as DNA: TGTGCCAGCAGTTTTCACAGTTACAATCAGCCCCAGCATTTT. Protein sequence: CASSFHSYNQPQHF.

This clonotype has ten or more counts. The chain employs TRBV11-2 and TRBJ1-5; TRBD1 agrees at 12 bases. V lost 4 bases to trimming and J lost 3 bases; unmatched junction nucleotides: 7. CDR1 SGHAT and CDR2 FQNNGV come from the germline V gene. The CDR3 is 17 amino acids. In DNA, the CDR3 is TGTGCCAGCAGCTGGGGACAGGGGGCTAACCCCAATCAGCCCCAGCATTTT. Translation: CASSWGQGANPNQPQHF.

This clonotype was counted ten times or more. The chain links TRBV2 to TRBJ2-7, with TRBD2 identical over 12 bases. Germline V lookup: CDR1 SNHLY, CDR2 FYNNEI. The J segment lost 3 bases and the V segment lost 1 base, leaving 7 bases of the junction unmatched. The CDR3 totals 17 residues. The CDR3, as DNA: TGTGCCAGCAGTGAAGGTGGGACTAGCGGGCTTTACTACGAGCAGTACTTC. It encodes CASSEGGTSGLYYEQYF. Combining the CDR3 with reference TRBV2 and TRBJ2-7 gives the whole variable domain EPEVTQTPSHQVTQMGQEVILRCVPISNHLYFYWYRQILGQKVEFLVSFYNNEISEKSEIFDDQFSVERPDGSNFTLKIRSTKLEDSAMYFCASSEGGTSGLYYEQYFGPGTRLTVT.

With regard to this clonotype: This could be a read error, since a much larger clone is one nucleotide away. The chain links TRBV20-1 to TRBJ1-5; TRBD1 aligns across 7 bases. This CDR3 has 15 residues. Germline loops: CDR1 DFQATT, CDR2 SNEGSKA (reference sequence). With 3 bases clipped from V and 4 bases from J, the junction kept 9 bases outside the gene matches. The CDR3 region is CSASSTGDGNQPQHF. The DNA for the CDR3 is TGCAGTGCTAGCTCCACAGGGGATGGTAATCAGCCCCAGCATTTT.

This clonotype was counted at least ten times. The rearrangement joins TRBV20-1 to TRBJ2-1; D possibly corresponds to TRBD2 (6 bases). The CDR3 runs to 14 residues. The germline CDR1 and CDR2 sequences are DFQATT and SNEGSKA (reference sequence). Trimming removed 3 bases at V and 5 bases at J, with 14 bases between. CDR3: CSARTGSIHNEQFF. DNA of the CDR3: TGCAGTGCTAGGACCGGGAGCATCCACAATGAGCAGTTCTTC.

Concerning this clonotype: This may come from a read error, since a much larger clone is one base off. V is TRBV2 and J is TRBJ2-7; D uncertain. The germline V gene encodes CDR1 SNHLY and CDR2 FYNNEI. V lost 1 base to trimming and J lost 0 bases, with 19 bases between them. The length of the CDR3 is 18 residues. The DNA of the CDR3 is TGTGCCAGCAGTGAAGGGAGATTCAAGGGCCTAAGCTCCTACGAGCAGTACTTC. Encoded protein: CASSEGRFKGLSSYEQYF.

The V and J genes are TRBV7-9 and TRBJ2-6; maybe TRBD2 (6 bases). V lost 4 bases, J lost 0 bases, and 13 bases lay in between. CDR1 and CDR2 (germline): SEHNR, FQNEAQ (reference sequence). The CDR3 sequence is 17 residues long. Here the CDR3 DNA reads TGTGCCAGCAGCTACCCTCGCGGGGACTCTGGGGCCAACGTCCTGACTTTC. Its protein product is CASSYPRGDSGANVLTF.

The rearrangement uses TRBV6-5 and TRBJ1-6; weak D call: TRBD1 (5 bases). The CDR3 contains 19 residues. V lost 0 bases and J lost 0, with 15 bases in between. Germline V gene data show CDR1 as MNHEY and CDR2 as SVGAGI. CDR3 in DNA: TGTGCCAGCAGTTACTCCTTAGCGCAGGGAAGCTCCTATAATTCACCCCTCCACTTT. Its translation is CASSYSLAQGSSYNSPLHF.

In the case of this clonotype: Germline and junction disagree at one end, which may indicate a read error. This chain uses TRBV27 with TRBJ1-5; 8 bases align to TRBD1. CDR3 size: 18 residues. Germline CDR1 and CDR2: MNHEY and SMNVEV (reference sequence). The CDR3 DNA is TGTGCCACCAGCGATGAAAATGAGGAGCAGGGGGCGAAGCAGCTCCAGCATTTT. As protein: CATSDENEEQGAKQLQHF.

The chain has TRBV10-3 and TRBJ2-5; D might be TRBD2 (5 bases). This CDR3 contains 12 residues. CDR1 and CDR2 from the germline V gene are ENHRY and SYGVKD. The V and J ends lost 4 bases and 2 bases respectively, with 5 bases between them. This CDR3 is CAISGTQETQYF. The CDR3, as DNA: TGTGCCATCAGTGGGACTCAAGAGACCCAGTACTTC.

The chain carries TRBV28 and TRBJ2-7; 7 bases agree with TRBD1. Germline lookup yields CDR1 MDHEN and CDR2 SYDVKM. This CDR3 is 18 amino acids long. After removal of 5 bases from V and 1 base from J, the junction contained 17 bases not matched to a gene. CDR3 sequence (DNA): TGTGCCAGCAGTATCATTGTTGGTGGGGACAGATCATCCTACGAGCAGTACTTC. Translated: CASSIIVGGDRSSYEQYF.

This clonotype was seen many times. The chain is built from TRBV6-1 and TRBJ2-2; 7 nucleotides align to TRBD2. This CDR3 comprises 13 residues. With V trimmed by 6 bases and J by 2 bases, 0 bases remained unmatched. Germline V gene data show CDR1 as MNHNS and CDR2 as SASEGT. The CDR3 region has the DNA TGTGCCAGCAGGGGACTAAACACCGGGGAGCTGTTTTTT. It specifies CASRGLNTGELFF.

This chain uses TRBV6-1 with TRBJ1-2; maybe TRBD1 (5 bases). Germline V gives CDR1 MNHNS, CDR2 SASEGT. V was shortened by 5 bases and J by 4 bases, with 14 bases between the two germline ends. This CDR3 has 14 residues. The CDR3 reads CASSYQTGGYGYTF. The CDR3, as DNA: TGTGCCAGCAGTTATCAAACAGGAGGCTATGGCTACACCTTC.